This passage covers 4 T cell receptor beta chains from one sample sequenced in a study of T and B cells in COVID-19 patients. TRB rearrangements were amplified by multiplex PCR with BIOMED2 TRB-A/B primers. TCRdb recomputed calls from the multiplex PCR reads with MiXCR, one row per CDR3 protein. The data contain some 13,000 distinct CDR3 sequences, around 25% of them seen just once; the ten biggest clones take up approximately 4%. Each TRB amplification used about 250-550 ng of genomic DNA from blood. The sample consisted of blood. The receptors originated from a human donor who had recovered from COVID-19.

In this sample, this clonotype turned up many times. The V and J genes are TRBV6-4 and TRBJ2-5; 14 bases are shared with TRBD2. V lost 6 bases to trimming and J lost 5 bases; unmatched junction nucleotides: 5. The CDR3 runs 15 residues. Looked up from germline, CDR1 is MRHNA and CDR2 is SNTAGT. The CDR3 bases are TGTGCCAGCAGCGAGGGACTAGCGGGAGTGGAGACCCAGTACTTC. Amino acid sequence: CASSEGLAGVETQYF.

Sample share makes this clonotype medium-sized (0.01 to 0.1%). This sequence joins TRBV5-4 and TRBJ2-1, with 8 nucleotides matching TRBD1. With V trimmed by 4 bases and J by 12 bases, 6 bases remained unmatched. The germline gives CDR1 SGHNT, CDR2 YYREEE (reference sequence). The CDR3 is 12 residues long. The CDR3 DNA reads as TGTGCCAGCAGCCAGGACAGGGTGGGGCAGTTCTTC. The encoded protein is CASSQDRVGQFF. The whole variable domain, filled in from reference TRBV5-4 and TRBJ2-1, reads ETGVTQSPTHLIKTRGQQVTLRCSSQSGHNTVSWYQQALGQGPQFIFQYYREEENGRGNFPPRFSGLQFPNYSSELNVNALELDDSALYLCASSQDRVGQFFGPGTRLTVL.

This clonotype was recorded many times. J is TRBJ1-1 and V is TRBV27; 8 nucleotides line up with TRBD1. V lost 10 bases to trimming and J lost 4 bases; unmatched junction nucleotides: 8. The CDR3 is 13 residues long. Germline-derived CDR1 and CDR2 are MNHEY and SMNVEV (reference sequence). CDR3 nucleotides: TGTGCCAAACCCTCCGGGACAGGCACTGAAGCTTTCTTT. Its translation: CAKPSGTGTEAFF.

This clonotype is medium-sized in the sample. CDR3 sequence: CASRSGVRSSTDTQYF. CDR3 DNA sequence: TGTGCCAGCAGGTCGGGGGTGAGATCTAGCACAGATACGCAGTATTTT. The chain employs TRBV6-1 and TRBJ2-3; D perhaps matches TRBD2 (6 bases). In germline, CDR1 is MNHNS, CDR2 SASEGT. V lost 6 bases to trimming and J lost 0 bases, with 16 bases between them. The CDR3 loop spans 16 amino acids.